This TCR beta chain is from a study of CD8+CD57+ T cells in acquired aplastic anemia. Whole-study context: The study obtained an average of around 3.4 ug of DNA from sorted CD4+ and CD8+ cells. Findings of the study overall: A significant difference in CD8+ Simpson's diversity between patients and controls was not found. Roughly 28 was the count of CD8+ CDR3 sequences that patients shared with controls.

Patients who underwent sequencing had shown CD8+CD57+ cell expansion by flow cytometry. The diagnosis in all patients was severe acquired aplastic anemia. CDR3 and TCR beta VDJ profiling relied on a genomic DNA template. TCRdb reprocessed the reads with MiXCR, giving one entry per CDR3 protein. This table holds more than 250,000 distinct CDR3 sequences, 82% found once. About this clonotype itself: The antigen remains unidentified.

The V end was cut by 5 bases, the J end by 2 bases, with 19 bases between. In germline, CDR1 is SNHLY, CDR2 FYNNEI. The CDR3 is made up of 17 amino acids. The V and J genes are TRBV2 and TRBJ1-5, with D possibly TRBD1 on 6 matching bases. This clonotype was obtained from a human donor with aplastic anemia. Sequenced input: sorted CD4+, CD8+, or CD8+CD57+ T cells (not recorded which) from PBMCs. The CDR3 region has the DNA TGTGCCAGCAGTCGCGGGCAGGGGAGGACGGGCAATCAGCCCCAGCATTTT. Its translation: CASSRGQGRTGNQPQHF.